This TCR beta chain was sequenced during a study of shared clonotypes between healthy human individuals. Terminally differentiated effector memory CD45RA+ cells were excluded by CCR7 positive selection of CD45RO-negative cells. Donors were healthy HIV-negative adults without recent acute infections or vaccinations. V gave up 4 bases and J gave up 1 base, with 17 bases separating them. The CDR3 consists of 16 residues. The V gene's germline CDR1 is SGHAT and CDR2 FQNNGV. At the deep level, the assay was run. Authors' methods: ImmunoSEQ junction-only sequences lacked quality scores, so their filtering differed. Sequenced by immunoSEQ multiplex PCR; TCRdb stores in-frame clones only, minus some. V, J and clone size derive from that table, while D and trimming were established from the DNA sequence. The data hold over 2 million clones, with about 95% observed a single time.

This chain links TRBV11-2 with TRBJ2-7; D gene ambiguous. The TCR was taken from a young man in good health. Sequenced input: naive CD8+ T cells sorted from blood. DNA of the CDR3: TGTGCCAGCAGCTCCCCTGTTACGGAGATATCCTACGAGCAGTACTTC. This sequence encodes CASSSPVTEISYEQYF.